The rows below give T cell receptor beta chains drawn from one sample of a study of blood T cell repertoires in COVID-19. The assay was immunoSEQ multiplex PCR, and TCRdb's table has in-frame clones only and misses some. The data show 150,000 to 200,000 clones, around 85% seen once. The sequenced sample was peripheral blood. The receptor set was obtained from a middle-aged man with active or convalescent COVID-19. Each CDR3 is given with its conserved first and last residue. D genes are given only for firm matches. Clone size, where shown, is once, few, many, or a class for clones that have expanded.

J: TRBJ1-1
D: NA
V: TRBV30
size: few
DNA: TGTGCCTGGAGTGTACGCGTAGGGGACACTGAAGCTTTCTTT
CDR3: CAWSVRVGDTEAFF

J: TRBJ1-1
D: TRBD1
V: TRBV7-2
size: NA
DNA: TGTGCCAGCAGCTCCCCGACAGGGGGGAACACTGAAGCTTTCTTT
CDR3: CASSSPTGGNTEAFF

J: TRBJ2-1
D: TRBD1
V: TRBV7-3
size: NA
DNA: TGTGCCAGCAGCTTATCGTTGGGACAGGGGCCTCGGAATGAGCAGTTCTTC
CDR3: CASSLSLGQGPRNEQFF

J: TRBJ2-7
D: NA
V: TRBV6-5
size: few
DNA: TGTGCCAGCAGTTATGATCCCGGTGGTCCCTACGAGCAGTACTTC
CDR3: CASSYDPGGPYEQYF

J: TRBJ1-6
D: NA
V: TRBV30
size: once
DNA: TGTGCCTGGAGTGAACAGAGCTCCTATAATTCACCCCTCCACTTT
CDR3: CAWSEQSSYNSPLHF

J: TRBJ1-5
D: NA
V: TRBV6-6
size: NA
DNA: TGTGCCAGCAGTTACCCTGAGGGCAATCAGCCCCAGCATTTT
CDR3: CASSYPEGNQPQHF

J: TRBJ1-6
D: NA
V: TRBV30
size: few
DNA: TGTGCCTGGTCGGGTCTCTTTCGTTCACCCCTCCACTTT
CDR3: CAWSGLFRSPLHF

J: TRBJ2-5
D: NA
V: TRBV11-2
size: few
DNA: TGTGCCAGCAGCTTAGCGTTCGGTTCCGAGACCCAGTACTTC
CDR3: CASSLAFGSETQYF

J: TRBJ1-1
D: NA
V: TRBV30
size: few
DNA: TGTGCCTGGAGTCGACAGGCGAACACTGAAGCTTTCTTT
CDR3: CAWSRQANTEAFF

J: TRBJ2-1
D: TRBD1
V: TRBV18
size: NA
DNA: TGTGCCAGCTCACCACCCATGGACAGGGAGGAGCAGTTCTTC
CDR3: CASSPPMDREEQFF

J: TRBJ2-1
D: TRBD2
V: TRBV7-2
size: NA
DNA: TGTGCCAGCAGCCCCTCTCTAGCGGGCGACAATGAGCAGTTCTTC
CDR3: CASSPSLAGDNEQFF

J: TRBJ2-1
D: NA
V: TRBV20-1
size: NA
DNA: TGCAGTGCTAGTCCAGGGGACTACAATGAGCAGTTCTTC
CDR3: CSASPGDYNEQFF

J: TRBJ1-1
D: TRBD1
V: TRBV5-1
size: NA
DNA: TGCGCCAGCAACGGACAGGCGAACACTGAAGCTTTCTTT
CDR3: CASNGQANTEAFF

J: TRBJ2-7
D: TRBD1
V: TRBV11-2
size: NA
DNA: TGTGCCAGCAGCCGGGACAGGTCCAACGAGCAGTACTTC
CDR3: CASSRDRSNEQYF

J: TRBJ1-2
D: TRBD1
V: TRBV12-3/TRBV12-4
size: NA
DNA: TGTGCCAGCAGCGGGACAGCTAACTATGGCTACACCTTC
CDR3: CASSGTANYGYTF

J: TRBJ2-3
D: TRBD1
V: TRBV4-3
size: NA
DNA: TGCGCCAGCAGCCCTGGACAGGCAAGCACAGATACGCAGTATTTT
CDR3: CASSPGQASTDTQYF

J: TRBJ1-2
D: NA
V: TRBV7-3
size: NA
DNA: TGTGCCAGCAGCTTAACGTCAGCAGGGGATGGCTACACCTTC
CDR3: CASSLTSAGDGYTF

J: TRBJ1-3
D: NA
V: TRBV5-1
size: NA
DNA: TGCGCCAGCGCCCAGGGGAATGGAAACACCATATATTTT
CDR3: CASAQGNGNTIYF

J: TRBJ1-4
D: TRBD1
V: TRBV12-5
size: NA
DNA: TGTGCTAGTGGTTCCCACCCGGGACAGGGGGCGACGATAAATGAAAAACTGTTTTTT
CDR3: CASGSHPGQGATINEKLFF

J: TRBJ2-1
D: NA
V: TRBV29-1
size: NA
DNA: TGCGGACTATACTTGGACAATGAGCAGTTCTTC
CDR3: CGLYLDNEQFF

J: TRBJ2-7
D: TRBD1
V: TRBV6-6
size: NA
DNA: TGTGCCAGCAGTTACCAGGGACAGGGGGGGTCCTACGAGCAGTACTTC
CDR3: CASSYQGQGGSYEQYF

J: TRBJ1-6
D: NA
V: TRBV5-5
size: once
DNA: TGTGCCAGCAGCTTGGGAGGGAGCCCCGAAGTCCTCCACTTT
CDR3: CASSLGGSPEVLHF

J: TRBJ1-5
D: NA
V: TRBV2
size: NA
DNA: TGTGCCAGCAAGGAGAACAATCAGCCCCAGCATTTT
CDR3: CASKENNQPQHF

J: TRBJ2-1
D: TRBD2
V: TRBV19
size: NA
DNA: TGTGCCAGTAGTCTTAGCGGGGGTCCATACAATGAGCAGTTCTTC
CDR3: CASSLSGGPYNEQFF

J: TRBJ1-2
D: TRBD1
V: TRBV29-1
size: once
DNA: TGCAGCGTTGAGTACAGGGGGCACTCCCGGGCCTCTGATGGCTACACCTTC
CDR3: CSVEYRGHSRASDGYTF

J: TRBJ2-5
D: TRBD2
V: TRBV5-1
size: NA
DNA: TGCGCCAGCAGCCCCTCGGGAGGGAACATCCAAGAGACCCAGTACTTC
CDR3: CASSPSGGNIQETQYF

J: TRBJ1-2
D: NA
V: TRBV30
size: NA
DNA: TGTGCCTGGAGAGGAAGGGAGAACTATGGCTACACCTTC
CDR3: CAWRGRENYGYTF

J: TRBJ2-3
D: TRBD2
V: TRBV11-3
size: NA
DNA: TGTGCCAGCAGCCCAGGGACTAGCGGGAGGGCTAGCACAGATACGCAGTATTTT
CDR3: CASSPGTSGRASTDTQYF

J: TRBJ2-7
D: NA
V: TRBV11-2
size: NA
DNA: TGTGCCAGCACCATGGGGCCCACCAGGGTGGACGAGCAGTACTTC
CDR3: CASTMGPTRVDEQYF

J: TRBJ1-2
D: TRBD1
V: TRBV5-1
size: NA
DNA: TGCGCCAGCAGCTTAGGACAGGGAGGTTTTGGCTACACCTTC
CDR3: CASSLGQGGFGYTF

J: TRBJ2-1
D: NA
V: TRBV11-2
size: NA
DNA: TGTGCCAGCAGCCTCCAGGGACAATCGAACAATGAGCAGTTCTTC
CDR3: CASSLQGQSNNEQFF

J: TRBJ2-4
D: NA
V: TRBV6-2/TRBV6-3
size: NA
DNA: TGTGCCAGCAGTAACCCGGGACTGGTTTTCATTCAGTACTTC
CDR3: CASSNPGLVFIQYF

J: TRBJ1-1
D: NA
V: TRBV11-2
size: NA
DNA: TGTGCCAGCAGCTTAGATCCCAGGAACACTGAAGCTTTCTTT
CDR3: CASSLDPRNTEAFF

J: TRBJ2-1
D: NA
V: TRBV5-1
size: NA
DNA: TGCGCCACCTCTTTTTTTAGCGGAACAGACAATGAGCAGTTCTTC
CDR3: CATSFFSGTDNEQFF

J: TRBJ2-3
D: NA
V: TRBV5-5
size: NA
DNA: TGTGCCAGCAGCTTGGATGTAGGCACAGATACGCAGTATTTT
CDR3: CASSLDVGTDTQYF

J: TRBJ2-5
D: NA
V: TRBV30
size: NA
DNA: TGTGCCTGGAAGAGGCAGGGCCAAGAGACCCAGTACTTC
CDR3: CAWKRQGQETQYF

J: TRBJ1-2
D: NA
V: TRBV3-1/TRBV3-2
size: NA
DNA: TGTGCCAGCAGCCAAGGGACTTACCTAGTGGGTGGCTACACCTTC
CDR3: CASSQGTYLVGGYTF

J: TRBJ2-7
D: TRBD1
V: TRBV2
size: once
DNA: TGTGCCAGCCGGGACAGGGACTACGAGCAGTACTTC
CDR3: CASRDRDYEQYF

J: TRBJ1-2
D: TRBD1
V: TRBV25-1
size: NA
DNA: TGTGCCAGCAGTGAACCGACAGGGAGGACATCAAAAGGCTACACCTTC
CDR3: CASSEPTGRTSKGYTF

J: TRBJ1-5
D: TRBD1
V: TRBV19
size: NA
DNA: TGTGCCAGTCTACCGACAGGGTCTCTCAATCAGCCCCAGCATTTT
CDR3: CASLPTGSLNQPQHF

J: TRBJ1-4
D: TRBD1
V: TRBV7-9
size: NA
DNA: TGTGCCAGCAGCCCGGGACAGGGAATAATTAATGAAAAACTGTTTTTT
CDR3: CASSPGQGIINEKLFF

J: TRBJ2-2
D: NA
V: TRBV9
size: NA
DNA: TGTGCCCGCAGCCTGGGGGGGGCCACCGGGGAGCTGTTTTTT
CDR3: CARSLGGATGELFF

J: TRBJ2-1
D: NA
V: TRBV4-2
size: few
DNA: TGTGCCAGCAGCCAAGATTACGGGACAAGCTACAATGAGCAGTTCTTC
CDR3: CASSQDYGTSYNEQFF

J: TRBJ2-7
D: NA
V: TRBV7-2
size: NA
DNA: TGTGCCAGCAGCCCAGGGAGGTCCTACGAGCAGTACTTC
CDR3: CASSPGRSYEQYF

J: TRBJ2-1
D: NA
V: TRBV7-2
size: NA
DNA: TGTGCCAGCAGCCCCGGGGGGCGGGAGAGTTACAATGAGCAGTTCTTC
CDR3: CASSPGGRESYNEQFF